This is a list of T cell receptor beta chains from one sample in a study of OX40 agonist ivuxolimab in advanced cancers. Clones were read by immunoSEQ multiplex PCR, and TCRdb kept only the in-frame ones, dropping some. The data show roughly 62,000 clones, with approximately 85% seen just once and 4.5% to 5.5% held by the top ten. Here the sequenced sample was CD4+ or CD8+ T cells sorted from blood, taken in a trial of the OX40 agonist ivuxolimab. The receptors stem from an adult with an advanced solid tumor such as melanoma, head and neck, liver or kidney cancer. The CDR3 runs from the conserved cysteine through the conserved F or W. Each record gives: V gene, CDR3 length, D gene, clone size, J gene, CDR3 protein, CDR3 DNA. The D gene is left open where the match is weak. A row's size may be missing; if present it is once, few, many or a size class.

v_call: TRBV7-8
cdr3_length: 17
d_call: NA
clone_size: NA
j_call: TRBJ1-5
cdr3_aa: CASSPQRVLKGNQPQHF
cdr3_nt: TGTGCCAGCAGCCCGCAACGGGTCCTCAAAGGAAATCAGCCCCAGCATTTT

v_call: TRBV5-6
cdr3_length: 11
d_call: NA
clone_size: NA
j_call: TRBJ2-5
cdr3_aa: CASSLQETQYF
cdr3_nt: TGTGCCAGCAGCTTGCAAGAGACCCAGTACTTC

v_call: TRBV28
cdr3_length: 13
d_call: TRBD2
clone_size: few
j_call: TRBJ2-7
cdr3_aa: CASRASGRYEQYF
cdr3_nt: TGTGCCAGCAGAGCTAGCGGGAGATACGAGCAGTACTTC

v_call: TRBV19
cdr3_length: 15
d_call: NA
clone_size: NA
j_call: TRBJ2-2
cdr3_aa: CASSQFQADTGELFF
cdr3_nt: TGTGCCAGTAGCCAATTTCAGGCTGACACCGGGGAGCTGTTTTTT

v_call: TRBV4-1
cdr3_length: 17
d_call: TRBD2
clone_size: NA
j_call: TRBJ2-3
cdr3_aa: CASSQRTSGRSTDTQYF
cdr3_nt: TGCGCCAGCAGCCAACGGACTAGCGGGAGGTCAACAGATACGCAGTATTTT

v_call: TRBV5-5
cdr3_length: 16
d_call: TRBD2
clone_size: NA
j_call: TRBJ2-7
cdr3_aa: CASSFGHAGVVSEQYF
cdr3_nt: TGTGCCAGCAGCTTCGGGCACGCGGGAGTGGTAAGCGAGCAGTACTTC

v_call: TRBV15
cdr3_length: 15
d_call: TRBD2
clone_size: NA
j_call: TRBJ2-1
cdr3_aa: CATSRESGTYNEQFF
cdr3_nt: TGTGCCACCAGCAGAGAAAGCGGGACTTACAATGAGCAGTTCTTC

v_call: TRBV9
cdr3_length: 14
d_call: NA
clone_size: NA
j_call: TRBJ2-7
cdr3_aa: CASSVGGVTYEQYF
cdr3_nt: TGTGCCAGCAGCGTAGGGGGAGTAACCTACGAGCAGTACTTC

v_call: TRBV21-1
cdr3_length: 15
d_call: NA
clone_size: NA
j_call: TRBJ2-7
cdr3_aa: CASSPGVGVPHEQYF
cdr3_nt: TGTGCCAGCAGTCCGGGGGTCGGGGTGCCCCACGAGCAGTACTTC

v_call: TRBV5-1
cdr3_length: 14
d_call: NA
clone_size: NA
j_call: TRBJ1-1
cdr3_aa: CASNPGDSSPEAFF
cdr3_nt: TGCGCCAGCAACCCGGGCGACAGCTCCCCTGAAGCTTTCTTT

v_call: TRBV18
cdr3_length: 15
d_call: TRBD1
clone_size: NA
j_call: TRBJ2-3
cdr3_aa: CASSNKGTGTDTQYF
cdr3_nt: TGTGCCAGCTCAAATAAAGGGACAGGGACAGATACGCAGTATTTT

v_call: TRBV2
cdr3_length: 15
d_call: NA
clone_size: NA
j_call: TRBJ1-1
cdr3_aa: CASRAKLTKNTEAFF
cdr3_nt: TGTGCCAGCAGGGCCAAGCTCACAAAGAACACTGAAGCTTTCTTT

v_call: TRBV28
cdr3_length: 11
d_call: NA
clone_size: NA
j_call: TRBJ1-1
cdr3_aa: CASRRGMDAFF
cdr3_nt: TGTGCCAGCAGAAGGGGGATGGACGCTTTCTTT

v_call: TRBV7-2
cdr3_length: 16
d_call: TRBD2
clone_size: NA
j_call: TRBJ2-1
cdr3_aa: CASSFPSSGLGDEQFF
cdr3_nt: TGTGCCAGCAGCTTTCCGTCTAGCGGACTAGGGGATGAGCAGTTCTTC

v_call: TRBV10-3
cdr3_length: 13
d_call: NA
clone_size: NA
j_call: TRBJ2-5
cdr3_aa: CAISEHNQETQYF
cdr3_nt: TGTGCCATCAGTGAACACAACCAAGAGACCCAGTACTTC

v_call: TRBV25-1
cdr3_length: 13
d_call: TRBD2
clone_size: NA
j_call: TRBJ2-5
cdr3_aa: CASSVGAGETQYF
cdr3_nt: TGTGCCAGCAGTGTAGGAGCGGGGGAGACCCAGTACTTC

v_call: TRBV11-2
cdr3_length: 15
d_call: NA
clone_size: NA
j_call: TRBJ2-5
cdr3_aa: CASSFNDGSGETQYF
cdr3_nt: TGTGCCAGCAGCTTTAACGACGGAAGCGGAGAGACCCAGTACTTC

v_call: TRBV7-2
cdr3_length: 16
d_call: TRBD1
clone_size: NA
j_call: TRBJ2-4
cdr3_aa: CASSLALPGQGNIQYF
cdr3_nt: TGTGCCAGCAGCTTAGCGCTGCCGGGACAGGGAAACATTCAGTACTTC

v_call: TRBV2
cdr3_length: 13
d_call: NA
clone_size: NA
j_call: TRBJ2-7
cdr3_aa: CASKGTRHDEQYF
cdr3_nt: TGTGCCAGCAAAGGGACCAGGCACGACGAGCAGTACTTC

v_call: TRBV28
cdr3_length: 12
d_call: NA
clone_size: NA
j_call: TRBJ2-7
cdr3_aa: CASSSDLYEQYF
cdr3_nt: TGTGCCAGCAGTTCGGACCTCTACGAGCAGTACTTC

v_call: TRBV9
cdr3_length: 16
d_call: TRBD1
clone_size: NA
j_call: TRBJ1-4
cdr3_aa: CASSPNPGGGGEKLFF
cdr3_nt: TGTGCCAGCAGCCCTAACCCAGGGGGCGGGGGTGAAAAACTGTTTTTT

v_call: TRBV11-3
cdr3_length: 13
d_call: NA
clone_size: NA
j_call: TRBJ2-5
cdr3_aa: CASSLDRTETQYF
cdr3_nt: TGTGCCAGCAGCTTAGACCGCACCGAGACCCAGTACTTC

v_call: TRBV7-3
cdr3_length: 13
d_call: NA
clone_size: NA
j_call: TRBJ2-7
cdr3_aa: CASSQDRFGGEYF
cdr3_nt: TGCGCCAGCAGCCAGGATCGCTTCGGGGGAGAGTACTTC

v_call: TRBV5-1
cdr3_length: 15
d_call: NA
clone_size: NA
j_call: TRBJ1-1
cdr3_aa: CASSLEAREGTEAFF
cdr3_nt: TGCGCCAGCAGCCTGGAGGCCCGAGAGGGGACTGAAGCTTTCTTT

v_call: TRBV19
cdr3_length: 14
d_call: TRBD2
clone_size: NA
j_call: TRBJ2-7
cdr3_aa: CASSIQAGLSEQYF
cdr3_nt: TGTGCCAGTAGTATCCAAGCGGGGCTGTCCGAGCAGTACTTC

v_call: TRBV21-1
cdr3_length: 16
d_call: NA
clone_size: NA
j_call: TRBJ1-4
cdr3_aa: CASTTVGKQGGEKLFF
cdr3_nt: TGTGCCAGTACGACCGTGGGGAAACAGGGGGGTGAAAAACTGTTTTTT

v_call: TRBV5-1
cdr3_length: 13
d_call: NA
clone_size: NA
j_call: TRBJ2-1
cdr3_aa: CASSGDSYNEQFF
cdr3_nt: TGCGCCAGCAGCGGGGACTCCTACAATGAGCAGTTCTTC

v_call: TRBV4-1
cdr3_length: 16
d_call: TRBD2
clone_size: NA
j_call: TRBJ2-1
cdr3_aa: CASSQDRLAEDNEQFF
cdr3_nt: TGCGCCAGCAGCCAAGATCGGCTAGCGGAGGACAATGAGCAGTTCTTC

v_call: TRBV19
cdr3_length: 13
d_call: NA
clone_size: NA
j_call: TRBJ1-2
cdr3_aa: CASSIDLKGGYTF
cdr3_nt: TGTGCCAGTAGTATAGATTTGAAGGGTGGCTACACCTTC

v_call: TRBV28
cdr3_length: 13
d_call: NA
clone_size: NA
j_call: TRBJ1-4
cdr3_aa: CASFGGTNEKLFF
cdr3_nt: TGTGCCAGCTTCGGGGGAACTAATGAAAAACTGTTTTTT

v_call: TRBV5-6
cdr3_length: 11
d_call: NA
clone_size: NA
j_call: TRBJ2-3
cdr3_aa: CASSSSYTQYF
cdr3_nt: TGTGCCAGCAGCTCAAGCTATACGCAGTATTTT

v_call: TRBV5-1
cdr3_length: 16
d_call: NA
clone_size: NA
j_call: TRBJ2-5
cdr3_aa: CASSGSTGLLGETQYF
cdr3_nt: TGCGCCAGCAGCGGGAGCACAGGCCTATTAGGGGAGACCCAGTACTTC

v_call: TRBV28
cdr3_length: 15
d_call: NA
clone_size: few
j_call: TRBJ1-1
cdr3_aa: CASSLYAGSNTEAFF
cdr3_nt: TGTGCCAGCAGTTTATACGCAGGGAGTAACACTGAAGCTTTCTTT

v_call: TRBV5-3
cdr3_length: 17
d_call: TRBD2
clone_size: NA
j_call: TRBJ2-7
cdr3_aa: CARTTGLAGVLLYEQYF
cdr3_nt: TGTGCCAGAACCACGGGACTAGCGGGAGTCCTATTATACGAGCAGTACTTC

v_call: TRBV7-6
cdr3_length: 16
d_call: TRBD2
clone_size: NA
j_call: TRBJ2-1
cdr3_aa: CASRPTSGRGYNEQFF
cdr3_nt: TGTGCCAGCAGACCTACTAGCGGGAGGGGATACAATGAGCAGTTCTTC

v_call: TRBV18
cdr3_length: 12
d_call: NA
clone_size: NA
j_call: TRBJ2-7
cdr3_aa: CASSFGRDEQYF
cdr3_nt: TGTGCCAGCTCATTCGGACGGGACGAGCAGTACTTC

v_call: TRBV4-3
cdr3_length: 16
d_call: NA
clone_size: NA
j_call: TRBJ1-5
cdr3_aa: CASSQELVAGRQPQHF
cdr3_nt: TGCGCCAGCAGCCAAGAGTTAGTTGCAGGGCGGCAGCCCCAGCATTTT

v_call: TRBV27
cdr3_length: 14
d_call: TRBD1
clone_size: NA
j_call: TRBJ2-7
cdr3_aa: CASSQRQGDYEQYF
cdr3_nt: TGTGCCAGCAGTCAGCGACAGGGGGATTACGAGCAGTACTTC

v_call: TRBV10-3
cdr3_length: 16
d_call: TRBD2
clone_size: NA
j_call: TRBJ2-1
cdr3_aa: CAISGLAGGQDNEQFF
cdr3_nt: TGTGCCATCAGTGGACTAGCGGGAGGGCAAGACAATGAGCAGTTCTTC

v_call: TRBV5-5
cdr3_length: 14
d_call: TRBD1
clone_size: NA
j_call: TRBJ2-7
cdr3_aa: CASSRDRGFYEQYF
cdr3_nt: TGTGCCAGCTCCCGGGACAGGGGCTTTTACGAGCAGTACTTC

v_call: TRBV11-3
cdr3_length: 15
d_call: TRBD2
clone_size: NA
j_call: TRBJ2-1
cdr3_aa: CASSPGTSGRGEQFF
cdr3_nt: TGTGCCAGCAGCCCAGGGACTAGCGGGAGAGGTGAGCAGTTCTTC

v_call: TRBV5-6
cdr3_length: 16
d_call: NA
clone_size: NA
j_call: TRBJ1-6
cdr3_aa: CASSYGTTGWNSPLHF
cdr3_nt: TGTGCCAGCAGCTACGGCACGACAGGCTGGAATTCACCCCTCCACTTT

v_call: TRBV9
cdr3_length: 18
d_call: NA
clone_size: NA
j_call: TRBJ2-6
cdr3_aa: CASSVAGVWHAGANVLTF
cdr3_nt: TGTGCCAGCAGCGTAGCGGGGGTCTGGCACGCTGGGGCCAACGTCCTGACTTTC

v_call: TRBV13
cdr3_length: 15
d_call: NA
clone_size: NA
j_call: TRBJ2-7
cdr3_aa: CASSLTGTSSYEQYF
cdr3_nt: TGTGCCAGCAGCTTAACAGGAACGAGCTCCTACGAGCAGTACTTC

v_call: TRBV2
cdr3_length: 12
d_call: NA
clone_size: NA
j_call: TRBJ2-5
cdr3_aa: CASSDPHGTQYF
cdr3_nt: TGTGCCAGCAGTGATCCACACGGGACCCAGTACTTC

v_call: TRBV19
cdr3_length: 15
d_call: TRBD1
clone_size: NA
j_call: TRBJ1-2
cdr3_aa: CASSLSRQGRGGYTF
cdr3_nt: TGTGCCAGTAGTCTATCAAGACAGGGTCGTGGTGGCTACACCTTC

v_call: TRBV9
cdr3_length: 14
d_call: TRBD2
clone_size: NA
j_call: TRBJ2-3
cdr3_aa: CASRGGLASDTQYF
cdr3_nt: TGTGCCAGCAGAGGTGGACTAGCCTCAGATACGCAGTATTTT

v_call: TRBV7-9
cdr3_length: 14
d_call: NA
clone_size: NA
j_call: TRBJ2-1
cdr3_aa: CASSLSLGTNEQFF
cdr3_nt: TGTGCCAGCAGCTTAAGTTTAGGGACAAATGAGCAGTTCTTC

v_call: TRBV28
cdr3_length: 15
d_call: TRBD2
clone_size: NA
j_call: TRBJ2-1
cdr3_aa: CASSRTSRRYNEQFF
cdr3_nt: TGTGCCAGCAGCCGGACTAGCCGCCGGTACAATGAGCAGTTCTTC

v_call: TRBV9
cdr3_length: 15
d_call: TRBD2
clone_size: NA
j_call: TRBJ2-3
cdr3_aa: CASSPGLADTDTQYF
cdr3_nt: TGTGCCAGCAGCCCCGGACTAGCAGACACAGATACGCAGTATTTT

v_call: TRBV6-5
cdr3_length: 11
d_call: NA
clone_size: NA
j_call: TRBJ2-1
cdr3_aa: CASSYSKEQFF
cdr3_nt: TGTGCCAGCAGTTACTCGAAAGAGCAGTTCTTC